The rows below give T cell receptor beta chains drawn from one sample of a study of blood T cell repertoires in COVID-19. Libraries were prepared by immunoSEQ multiplex PCR; TCRdb keeps only in-frame clonotypes and omits some of them. This sample has about 160,000 clones, with roughly 90% found just once. The sample taken for sequencing was PBMCs or T cells enriched from blood (not recorded which). The origin of the receptors is a woman aged 45-59 years who had recovered from COVID-19. Both conserved end residues are part of each CDR3. Each record gives: D gene, J gene, V gene, clone size, CDR3 DNA, CDR3 protein. The D gene is left open where the match is weak. Clone size is not always given. Where it is, it says once, few, many or a class for expanded clones.

D: .; J: TRBJ1-5; V: TRBV6-5; size: .; DNA: TGTGCCAGCAGTCCAACAGGGAGCAATCAGCCCCAGCATTTT; CDR3: CASSPTGSNQPQHF
D: .; J: TRBJ1-1; V: TRBV4-2; size: .; DNA: TGTGCCAGCAGCCCCACACACAAGGCGGGCACTGAAGCTTTCTTT; CDR3: CASSPTHKAGTEAFF
D: .; J: TRBJ2-5; V: TRBV5-6; size: .; DNA: TGTGCCAGCAGCCGACAGCAAGAGACCCAGTACTTC; CDR3: CASSRQQETQYF
D: .; J: TRBJ2-1; V: TRBV6-4; size: .; DNA: TGTGCCACCAGGCAGGGGGGTAAGGACGGGGATTTATACAATGAGCAGTTCTTC; CDR3: CATRQGGKDGDLYNEQFF
D: .; J: TRBJ2-1; V: TRBV7-9; size: few; DNA: TGTGCCAGCAGCTTATTCCCGACAGAGAACTACAATGAGCAGTTCTTC; CDR3: CASSLFPTENYNEQFF
D: TRBD1; J: TRBJ1-4; V: TRBV28; size: .; DNA: TGTGCCAGCAGTTTAGGGACAGCTTCTAATGAAAAACTGTTTTTT; CDR3: CASSLGTASNEKLFF
D: .; J: TRBJ1-5; V: TRBV7-2; size: .; DNA: TGTGCCAGCAGCCCAACAGCGGTTTACAATCAGCCCCAGCATTTT; CDR3: CASSPTAVYNQPQHF
D: .; J: TRBJ1-5; V: TRBV6-5; size: .; DNA: TGTGCCAGCGCGCTCGGTGGGCCCCAGCATTTT; CDR3: CASALGGPQHF
D: TRBD1; J: TRBJ2-7; V: TRBV7-2; size: .; DNA: TGTGCCAGCAGAATAGACCGGTCAGGGGGACGTGGCGAGCAGTACTTC; CDR3: CASRIDRSGGRGEQYF
D: .; J: TRBJ1-1; V: TRBV20-1; size: .; DNA: TGCAGTGCTAGTAACAGTAACATGAACACTGAAGCTTTCTTT; CDR3: CSASNSNMNTEAFF
D: TRBD2; J: TRBJ2-3; V: TRBV3-1/TRBV3-2; size: .; DNA: TGTGCCAGCAGCCAACCAGCGGGGAGACCGACAGATACGCAGTATTTT; CDR3: CASSQPAGRPTDTQYF
D: .; J: TRBJ2-5; V: TRBV29-1; size: .; DNA: TGCAGCGTTGAAAAGGGGCCGAGGGAGACCCAGTACTTC; CDR3: CSVEKGPRETQYF
D: .; J: TRBJ1-4; V: TRBV27; size: .; DNA: TGTGCCAGCAGCCGAGGCGGGGGGCTGATTGAAAAACTGTTTTTT; CDR3: CASSRGGGLIEKLFF
D: TRBD1; J: TRBJ1-2; V: TRBV28; size: .; DNA: TGTGCCAGCAGTCTCTCCGGGACAGGGGGCGTTCGTGGCTACACCTTC; CDR3: CASSLSGTGGVRGYTF
D: .; J: TRBJ2-3; V: TRBV21-1; size: .; DNA: TGTGCCAGCAGCAGGGCACTAGATTCCCCCACAGATACGCAGTATTTT; CDR3: CASSRALDSPTDTQYF
D: .; J: TRBJ2-1; V: TRBV10-3; size: .; DNA: TGTGCCATCAGTGAGGGAGGGGGGGGATTCTCCTACAATGAGCAGTTCTTC; CDR3: CAISEGGGGFSYNEQFF
D: TRBD1; J: TRBJ1-4; V: TRBV11-2; size: .; DNA: TGTGCCAGCAGCTTATCGACAGGGCAAGGTGAAAAACTGTTTTTT; CDR3: CASSLSTGQGEKLFF
D: .; J: TRBJ2-2; V: TRBV28; size: .; DNA: TGTGCCAGCAGGTGGCAGGAAAGGCCCGGGGAGCTGTTTTTT; CDR3: CASRWQERPGELFF
D: TRBD2; J: TRBJ2-7; V: TRBV7-9; size: .; DNA: TGTGCCAGCAGCTTCCTGGGCGACGGGAGGGCCGGCGAGCAGTACTTC; CDR3: CASSFLGDGRAGEQYF
D: .; J: TRBJ1-1; V: TRBV27; size: .; DNA: TGTGCCAGCAGACAGGCACTATCGAACACTGAAGCTTTCTTT; CDR3: CASRQALSNTEAFF
D: TRBD1; J: TRBJ1-5; V: TRBV7-2; size: .; DNA: TGTGCCAGCAGCTTATTGGGGACAGGCCTAAATCAGCCCCAGCATTTT; CDR3: CASSLLGTGLNQPQHF
D: TRBD2; J: TRBJ2-1; V: TRBV28; size: .; DNA: TGTGCCAGCAGTTTAGGGACTAGCGAGGTCCATGAGCAGTTCTTC; CDR3: CASSLGTSEVHEQFF
D: .; J: TRBJ2-7; V: TRBV12-3/TRBV12-4; size: .; DNA: TGTGCCAGCAGCCCGTGGGCGTACTTC; CDR3: CASSPWAYF
D: .; J: TRBJ1-1; V: TRBV6-2/TRBV6-3; size: once; DNA: TGTGCCAGCAGTCACCGGCTGACGACAACGAACACTGAAGCTTTCTTT; CDR3: CASSHRLTTTNTEAFF
D: .; J: TRBJ1-2; V: TRBV15; size: .; DNA: TGTGCCACCAGCCGCGGGGAGCATGGCTACACCTTC; CDR3: CATSRGEHGYTF
D: .; J: TRBJ2-2; V: TRBV5-4; size: .; DNA: TGTGCCAGCAGCTTGGCGGGGCTAGCGAGCGCCGGGGAGCTGTTTTTT; CDR3: CASSLAGLASAGELFF
D: TRBD2; J: TRBJ2-3; V: TRBV29-1; size: .; DNA: TGCAGCGTTGGTGGACTAGCGGGCACAGATACGCAGTATTTT; CDR3: CSVGGLAGTDTQYF
D: TRBD1; J: TRBJ2-1; V: TRBV7-2; size: .; DNA: TGTGCCGGAGGGACAGGGGTGATAGATGAGCAGTTCTTC; CDR3: CAGGTGVIDEQFF
D: TRBD1; J: TRBJ1-2; V: TRBV28; size: .; DNA: TGTGCCAGCAGTTCCCCCGGACAGGCCTCTTATGGCTACACCTTC; CDR3: CASSSPGQASYGYTF
D: .; J: TRBJ1-5; V: TRBV5-5; size: .; DNA: TGTGCCAGCAGCTTCTGGGGGGTTAGCAATCAGCCCCAGCATTTT; CDR3: CASSFWGVSNQPQHF
D: .; J: TRBJ2-1; V: TRBV3-1/TRBV3-2; size: .; DNA: TGTGCCAGCAGCCCCGTAGTTGGTGGGGGCGCAAGCAATGAGCAGTTCTTC; CDR3: CASSPVVGGGASNEQFF
D: .; J: TRBJ1-6; V: TRBV5-1; size: .; DNA: TGCGCCAGCAGCTTGGGAGGTACTCTCCCCCTCCACTTT; CDR3: CASSLGGTLPLHF
D: .; J: TRBJ2-7; V: TRBV27; size: .; DNA: TGTGCCAGCAGTTTATCCAGGGTCGGGTTCTACGAGCAGTACTTC; CDR3: CASSLSRVGFYEQYF
D: .; J: TRBJ1-3; V: TRBV29-1; size: once; DNA: TGCAGCGTCGACGGGGGACCCGGAAACACCATATATTTT; CDR3: CSVDGGPGNTIYF
D: TRBD1; J: TRBJ2-7; V: TRBV5-1; size: .; DNA: TGCGCCAGCAGCCTGGGACAGGTTATGGCCGAGCAGTACTTC; CDR3: CASSLGQVMAEQYF
D: TRBD2; J: TRBJ2-1; V: TRBV6-1; size: .; DNA: TGTGCCAGCAGTGATCGTCTAGCGGGAGCCCTGAGCTCCTACAATGAGCAGTTCTTC; CDR3: CASSDRLAGALSSYNEQFF
D: TRBD2; J: TRBJ2-3; V: TRBV5-4; size: .; DNA: TGTGCCAGCAGCTTAAAGGGAGGGATTCACACAGATACGCAGTATTTT; CDR3: CASSLKGGIHTDTQYF
D: .; J: TRBJ2-5; V: TRBV3-1/TRBV3-2; size: .; DNA: TGTGCCAGCAGCCAAGAGTGGCCAGGGAAGGAGACCCAGTACTTC; CDR3: CASSQEWPGKETQYF
D: .; J: TRBJ2-2; V: TRBV5-1; size: .; DNA: TGCGCCAGCAGGGAGCGACTAGATCCAATCAGTACCGGGGAGCTGTTTTTT; CDR3: CASRERLDPISTGELFF
D: .; J: TRBJ2-3; V: TRBV18; size: .; DNA: TGTGCCAGCTCACCAAGTACCGACGTAGCCGATACGCAGTATTTT; CDR3: CASSPSTDVADTQYF
D: TRBD2; J: TRBJ2-3; V: TRBV10-3; size: .; DNA: TGTGCCATCAATAGCGGGAGGGGGAGCACAGATACGCAGTATTTT; CDR3: CAINSGRGSTDTQYF
D: TRBD1; J: TRBJ1-1; V: TRBV2; size: .; DNA: TGTGCCAGCAGTTTTAAGGGGACAGCCACTGAAGCTTTCTTT; CDR3: CASSFKGTATEAFF
D: .; J: TRBJ1-2; V: TRBV5-4; size: .; DNA: TGTGCCAGCAGCGTAGACAACCTCTATGGCTACACCTTC; CDR3: CASSVDNLYGYTF
D: .; J: TRBJ1-5; V: TRBV28; size: .; DNA: TGTGCCAGCAGTTTACTCAATCAGCCCCAGCATTTT; CDR3: CASSLLNQPQHF
D: TRBD1; J: TRBJ1-6; V: TRBV4-1; size: .; DNA: TGCGCCAGCAGCCTCCGGGACAGGGATAATTCACCCCTCCACTTT; CDR3: CASSLRDRDNSPLHF
D: .; J: TRBJ1-6; V: TRBV27; size: .; DNA: TGTGCCAGCAGTTTATCCTGGGCAGCCTATAATTCACCCCTCCACTTT; CDR3: CASSLSWAAYNSPLHF
D: .; J: TRBJ2-7; V: TRBV5-4; size: .; DNA: TGTGCCACCTCGGACAAAGTCATCTACGAGCAGTACTTC; CDR3: CATSDKVIYEQYF
D: TRBD1; J: TRBJ1-3; V: TRBV19; size: .; DNA: TGTGCCAGTAGTTCTCCGGGACAGGGGGCTGGAAACACCATATATTTT; CDR3: CASSSPGQGAGNTIYF